The clone carrying this T cell receptor (beta chain) was counted once. Its antigen is undetermined. This specimen comes from a study of a mutant IDH1 vaccine in newly diagnosed glioma. Study details: At week 47 came visit V13, while visit V12 had come at week 35.

The time point: week 35, safety follow-up. Every vaccination contained 300 ug of the mutant IDH1 20-mer peptide and was paired with topical imiquimod. Profiling relied on immunoSEQ multiplex PCR, and the TCRdb table lists in-frame clones only, not all of them. The sample consists of about 54,000 clones, roughly 84% of them appearing once. The clonotype originates from a young woman with glioma. The source material was PBMCs, sampled from a glioma patient whose treatment included an IDH1 peptide vaccine.

CDR3 residues: CASSLEHGELFF. The CDR3 nucleotides read TGCGCCAGCAGCTTGGAGCACGGGGAGCTGTTTTTT. The V gene is TRBV5-1, the J gene TRBJ2-2; D gene ambiguous. CDR3 length: 12 amino acids. Germline-derived CDR1 and CDR2 are SGHRS and YFSETQ. V lost 0 bases to trimming and J lost 7 bases, with 4 bases between them. The full variable domain, with the rest looked up from reference TRBV5-1 and TRBJ2-2, is KAGVTQTPRYLIKTRGQQVTLSCSPISGHRSVSWYQQTPGQGLQFLFEYFSETQRNKGNFPGRFSGRQFSNSRSEMNVSTLELGDSALYLCASSLEHGELFFGEGSRLTVL.